One sample yielded the 22 T cell receptor beta chains listed below, sequenced in a study of blood T cell repertoires in COVID-19. Measured with immunoSEQ multiplex PCR; TCRdb has only the in-frame clones, and not every one. Found here are about 210,000 clones, 84% of them singletons; the top ten hold approximately 8%. Sequencing was performed on peripheral blood. The receptors stem from a woman in her 50s with active or convalescent COVID-19.

This rearrangement joins TRBV5-4 to TRBJ2-1; the match to TRBD2 covers 13 bases. The CDR3 extends over 15 amino acids. The V and J ends lost 0 bases and 7 bases, in that order; junction bases with no gene match: 1. Germline V gene lookup returns CDR1 SGHNT and CDR2 YYREEE (reference sequence). The CDR3 loop is CASSLGGLAGNEQFF. The CDR3 nucleotides are TGTGCCAGCAGCTTGGGGGGACTAGCGGGGAATGAGCAGTTCTTC.

The chain couples TRBV5-1 to TRBJ2-3, with D unclear. Trimming pared 1 base from V and 2 bases from J, leaving 5 bases between. CDR3 length: 13 residues. Germline V gene sequence: CDR1 SGHRS, CDR2 YFSETQ. The CDR3 nucleotides are TGCGCCAGCAGCTTGACTATCACAGATACGCAGTATTTT. Residues: CASSLTITDTQYF.

The rearrangement joins TRBV3-1 (or the pseudogene TRBV3-2) to TRBJ1-6; 8 nucleotides line up with TRBD1. The CDR3 has 15 amino acids. V shed 7 bases and J 8 bases; nucleotides not matched to a gene: 10. CDR1 and CDR2 (germline): LGHDT, YNNKEL (reference sequence). The CDR3 loop is CASKAGGTTDSPLHF. For the CDR3, the DNA is TGTGCCAGCAAGGCAGGGGGCACGACGGATTCACCCCTCCACTTT.

V is TRBV28 and J is TRBJ1-2; the match to TRBD1 covers 7 bases. This CDR3 comprises 15 residues. The V gene's germline CDR1 is MDHEN and CDR2 SYDVKM. Germline trimming cut 5 bases from V and 7 bases from J; bases unmatched to any gene: 13. The CDR3 coding sequence is TGTGCCAGCAGTGCCTACAGGGGTCTGGGTGGTGGCTACACCTTC. It specifies CASSAYRGLGGGYTF.

The V gene is TRBV3-1 (or the pseudogene TRBV3-2), the J gene TRBJ2-1, with TRBD2 matching over 8 bases. The CDR3 covers 15 residues. The V gene's germline CDR1 is LGHDT and CDR2 YNNKEL (reference sequence). V trimming: 2 bases; J trimming: 10 bases; junction bases outside the gene matches: 10. CDR3 nucleotide sequence: TGTGCCAGCAGCCAATCGGCGGGAGGTGGGGGGGAGCAGTTCTTC. It translates to CASSQSAGGGGEQFF.

The rearrangement joins TRBV2 to TRBJ2-1; the match to TRBD2 covers 15 bases. CDR1 and CDR2 (germline): SNHLY, FYNNEI. Trimming cost V 5 bases and J 7 bases; bases outside gene matches: 6. CDR3 length: 16 amino acids. CDR3 sequence (DNA): TGTGCCAGCAGTCATAGGACTAGCGGGGGGGAAAATGAGCAGTTCTTC. It yields the protein CASSHRTSGGENEQFF.

This clone was seen a single time. The chain combines TRBV9 with TRBJ1-2, with a tentative D call TRBD1 (6 bases). Trimming took 0 bases from V and 7 from J, leaving 16 bases between them. Germline lookup yields CDR1 SGDLS and CDR2 YYNGEE. There are 15 residues in the CDR3. The CDR3 reads CASSVGRRGSGGYTF. CDR3 nucleotide sequence: TGTGCCAGCAGCGTAGGGCGCAGGGGATCTGGTGGCTACACCTTC.

The CDR3: CASSLNPGGGGYTF. Written as DNA, the CDR3 is TGTGCCAGCAGTTTAAATCCAGGGGGCGGTGGCTACACCTTC. The J gene is TRBJ1-2, the V gene TRBV28; 8 positions agree with TRBD1. After removal of 2 bases from V and 7 bases from J, the junction contained 6 bases not matched to a gene. The CDR3 totals 14 residues. CDR1 and CDR2 (germline): MDHEN, SYDVKM.

The rearrangement links TRBV19 to TRBJ2-3; perhaps TRBD1 as D (6 bases). Deletions cut 5 bases from V and 6 bases from J, with 18 bases between. Germline V lookup: CDR1 LNHDA, CDR2 SQIVND (reference sequence). The CDR3 has 15 amino acids. In nucleotides, the CDR3 is TGTGCCAGTAGTGGCGACAGGTCCTGGGGGGATACGCAGTATTTT. It yields the protein CASSGDRSWGDTQYF.

Only a few counts were recorded for this clone. V gene TRBV19 combines with J gene TRBJ1-1, with D tentatively TRBD1 (6 bases). Germline loops: CDR1 LNHDA, CDR2 SQIVND (reference sequence). The CDR3 runs 16 residues. V lost 1 base, J lost 1 base, and 13 bases lay in between. CDR3 in DNA: TGTGCCAGTAGTATAGCGGGGGGCGGAAGGAACACTGAAGCTTTCTTT. Translation: CASSIAGGGRNTEAFF.

The chain links TRBV24-1 to TRBJ2-1; no firm D call. The germline V gene encodes CDR1 KGHDR and CDR2 SFDVKD. V lost 5 bases, J lost 2 bases, and 6 bases lay in between. The CDR3 covers 13 residues. The CDR3: CATSGQTYNEQFF. The CDR3 DNA is TGTGCCACCAGTGGGCAGACCTACAATGAGCAGTTCTTC.

The genes are TRBV28 and TRBJ1-2; D might be TRBD1 (5 bases). This CDR3 comprises 12 residues. From germline, CDR1 is MDHEN and CDR2 SYDVKM. Trimming cost V 5 bases and J 2 bases, with 6 bases left between them. CDR3 region: CASSDRNYGYTF. The DNA for the CDR3 is TGTGCCAGCAGTGACAGAAACTATGGCTACACCTTC.

The gene calls are TRBV5-1 and TRBJ1-6, with 10 bases matching TRBD1. Germline loops: CDR1 SGHRS, CDR2 YFSETQ. CDR3 length equals 17 residues. V dropped 4 bases and J dropped 8; count of bases not matched to a gene: 12. The CDR3 is CASSKRPGQGKDSPLHF. DNA of the CDR3: TGCGCCAGCAGCAAACGACCGGGACAGGGGAAGGATTCACCCCTCCACTTT.

V usage is TRBV19 and J usage is TRBJ1-5; 7 nucleotides agree with TRBD1. V shed 9 bases and J 4 bases; nucleotides not matched to a gene: 12. Per germline, CDR1 LNHDA and CDR2 SQIVND (reference sequence). The CDR3 is 15 residues long. For the CDR3, the DNA is TGTGCCAGCCAAGGGGGAGGACAGGCAAATCAGCCCCAGCATTTT. Encoded protein: CASQGGGQANQPQHF.

The chain joins TRBV7-3 to TRBJ2-2, with D perhaps TRBD2 (5 bases). The ends were cut back, 4 bases at V and 5 bases at J, with 11 bases in the middle. CDR3 length equals 14 residues. Germline V gives CDR1 SGHTA, CDR2 FQGTGA. The DNA for the CDR3 is TGTGCCAGCAGCTCCAGTGGGAGTACCGGGGAGCTGTTTTTT. Its translation is CASSSSGSTGELFF.

J is TRBJ1-6 and V is TRBV28; TRBD1 matches at 9 bases. The germline V gene encodes CDR1 MDHEN and CDR2 SYDVKM. V lost 8 bases and J lost 8; bases outside the gene matches: 4. The CDR3 consists of 13 residues. The CDR3 region has the DNA TGTGCCAGCGGTACAGGGGGCGATTCACCCCTCCACTTT. Translation gives CASGTGGDSPLHF. Variable domain in full (rest from reference TRBV28 and TRBJ1-6): DVKVTQSSRYLVKRTGEKVFLECVQDMDHENMFWYRQDPGLGLRLIYFSYDVKMKEKGDIPEGYSVSREKKERFSLILESASTNQTSMYLCASGTGGDSPLHFGNGTRLTVT.

V and J are TRBV7-2 and TRBJ1-2, with 8 positions matching TRBD1. The germline gives CDR1 SGHTA, CDR2 FQGNSA. Trimming at V came to 2 bases and at J to 6 bases, leaving 5 bases not matched to a gene. The CDR3 is 14 amino acids. The CDR3 DNA is TGTGCCAGCAGCTTATACCCAGGGGGCAATGGCTACACCTTC. Encoded protein: CASSLYPGGNGYTF.

The chain uses TRBV28 and TRBJ1-1; 10 positions agree with TRBD1. This CDR3 has 16 residues. Germline V CDR1 and CDR2: MDHEN, SYDVKM. V gave up 6 bases and J gave up 0 bases; unmatched junction bases: 7. The CDR3 nucleotides read TGTGCCAGCAGGGGGGACAGGGGATATATGAACACTGAAGCTTTCTTT. Translated: CASRGDRGYMNTEAFF.

As regards this clone: The sample carries other DNA sequences with the same CDR3. The rearrangement joins TRBV7-3 to TRBJ2-7; TRBD2 aligns across 14 bases. The V gene end was trimmed by 2 bases and the J gene end by 6 bases; junction bases not matched to a gene: 0. The germline gives CDR1 SGHTA, CDR2 FQGTGA. The CDR3 loop spans 14 amino acids. In nucleotides, the CDR3 is TGTGCCAGCAGCTTAGGGACTAGCGGGAGCGAGCAGTACTTC. Its translation is CASSLGTSGSEQYF.

The sample holds a few counts of this clone. The J gene is TRBJ2-7, the V gene TRBV6-5; 8 nucleotides agree with TRBD1. This CDR3 is 13 amino acids long. The germline V gene encodes CDR1 MNHEY and CDR2 SVGAGI. J gave up 7 bases and V 5 bases, and 7 bases lay outside the gene matches. CDR3 nucleotides: TGTGCCAGCAGTCGTACAGGGGGACGAGAGCAGTACTTC. Protein product: CASSRTGGREQYF.

This clone was detected once. CDR3 coding DNA: TGCGCCAGCAGCCAGGGGCTCGAACAGCCCCAGCATTTT. This gives the protein CASSQGLEQPQHF. V usage is TRBV4-1 and J usage is TRBJ1-5; D is possibly TRBD1 (5 bases). V lost 3 bases, J lost 7 bases, and 10 bases lay in between. This CDR3 region has 13 residues. Germline-derived CDR1 and CDR2 are MGHRA and YSYEKL.

This clone is categorized as medium-sized. J is TRBJ2-7 and V is TRBV29-1; a weak D match, TRBD2 (5 bases). Trimming took off 5 bases at V and 5 bases at J, with 10 bases between the two ends. The germline gives CDR1 SQVTM, CDR2 ANQGSEA. This CDR3 is 11 amino acids long. DNA of the CDR3: TGCAGCGTTTCACGGGGAAACGAGCAGTACGTC. Amino acid sequence: CSVSRGNEQYV.